This TCR beta chain was sequenced for a study of molecular identifiers for immune sequencing clone quantification (dated by TCRdb to the late 2010s). For the study in its entirety: For a replicate experiment, the RNA from either around 20,000 or 99,000 naive CD8 T cells was divided into five aliquots, and four of those aliquots went on to sequencing. The study was a methods study using CD8 T cells to benchmark molecular-identifier clustering-based TCR repertoire sequencing (MIDCIRS) and TCR RNA copy counting. Here is what the overall study found, with its caveats: When barcode sub-clustering was left out, chimeric consensus sequences inflated TCR diversity, with chimeras reaching as high as 47%. Naive libraries contained spiked-in Jurkat TCR RNA (approximately ten copies' worth), which is not part of the donor repertoire. In CMV-specific effector cells, clones with more than 20 RNA copies contained over 99% of molecules, whereas in naive cells such clones contained under 1% of molecules. Spiked-in Jurkat TCR RNA equivalent to a single cell was reported to be detectable even among approximately 1.1 million naive CD8 T cells. The sizes of highly expanded clones could end up underestimated when identical TCR molecules share a barcode. Modeling indicated about 3.1 TCR RNA copies recovered per cell, compared with around 9.8 by digital PCR, which implies a capture efficiency of about 31%.

Library preparation employed PCR. Instrument on record: NextSeq 500. Bulk TCR libraries were made following a previously described method, with the TCR primers given in Table S5. Purification of total RNA was performed with the Qiagen AllPrep DNA/RNA kit. Before analysis, reads from multiple sequencing runs of one library were combined. The study's own analysis went as follows. Reads were retained only if their TCR constant sequence matched exactly, and those retained reads were trimmed to 150 nt and grouped according to their 12-nt molecular barcodes. Reads inside each barcode group were sub-clustered using a 15% Levenshtein threshold, and a quality-weighted consensus sequence was constructed for each RNA molecule. Non-functional sequences were removed, as were lower-count sequences one edit away from another. Based on fitting two negative binomial distributions, any barcode sub-cluster with under 20% of the maximum read count was discarded. TCRdb reworked the public reads: Q25 trimming with fastp, MiXCR clone assembly, productive beta chains retained. Records with the same CDR3 protein are collapsed into one entry carrying the most frequent genes and DNA. These V and J calls derive from TCRdb rather than the authors' analysis. The sample table lists approximately 500,000 distinct CDR3 sequences, approximately 25% of them with a count of one. 0.7% to 0.9% of the sample comes from the top ten.

As to this clonotype: Its specific antigen is unknown. Base quality data are lacking; no much larger clone is found one base away.

The germline V gene (reference sequence) gives CDR1 as SEHNR and CDR2 as FQNEAQ. V is reduced by 4 bases and J by 4 bases, leaving a spacing of 13 bases between them. There are 14 amino acids in the CDR3, from cysteine to phenylalanine inclusive. Only CDR3 DNA remains: 42 bases, in frame from the first base. Naive CD8 T cell libraries were made from roughly 21,000 to 960,000 sorted cells using 10%, 30% or 50% of purified RNA. On a BD FACSAria II, naive CD8 T cells were FACS-sorted as CD8+CD4-CCR7+CD45RA+ and collected into RLT Plus buffer. To test detection sensitivity, Jurkat RNA equal to ten TCR copies was added to samples of about 17,000-1,100,000 naive CD8 T cells. CD8 T cells were enriched using RosetteSep CD8+ T Cell Enrichment Cocktail and Ficoll-Paque, and the enriched cells then underwent ACK red cell lysis.

This receptor chain uses TRBV7-9 and TRBJ1-1; the D gene assignment is ambiguous. Sequencing input: naive CD8+ T cells from blood, with Jurkat cell RNA spiked in. In the paper's terms, the cell subset or site label means: FACS-sorted CD8+CD4-CCR7+CD45RA+ naive T cells. This receptor was obtained from a human donor in good health. Some libraries in this study had Jurkat cell RNA spiked in. The CDR3 loop reads CASSSSSRTTEAFF. The DNA sequence reads TGTGCCAGCAGCTCCTCTAGCAGAACCACTGAAGCTTTCTTT.